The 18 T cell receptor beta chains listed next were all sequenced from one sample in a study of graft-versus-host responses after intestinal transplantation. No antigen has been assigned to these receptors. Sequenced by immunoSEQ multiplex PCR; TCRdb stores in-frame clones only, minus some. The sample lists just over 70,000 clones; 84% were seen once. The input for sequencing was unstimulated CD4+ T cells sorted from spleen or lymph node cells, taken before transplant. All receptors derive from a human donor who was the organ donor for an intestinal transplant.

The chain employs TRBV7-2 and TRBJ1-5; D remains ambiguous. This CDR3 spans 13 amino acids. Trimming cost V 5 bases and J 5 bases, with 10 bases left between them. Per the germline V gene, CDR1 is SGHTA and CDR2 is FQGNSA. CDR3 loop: CASSLGFYQPQHF. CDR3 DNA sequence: TGTGCCAGCAGCCTGGGCTTTTATCAGCCCCAGCATTTT.

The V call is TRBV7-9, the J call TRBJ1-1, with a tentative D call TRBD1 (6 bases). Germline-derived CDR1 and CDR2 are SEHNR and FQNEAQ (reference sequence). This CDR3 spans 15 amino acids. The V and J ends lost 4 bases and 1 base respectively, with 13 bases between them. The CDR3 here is CASSSYGTQNTEAFF. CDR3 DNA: TGTGCCAGCAGCTCTTACGGGACACAGAACACTGAAGCTTTCTTT.

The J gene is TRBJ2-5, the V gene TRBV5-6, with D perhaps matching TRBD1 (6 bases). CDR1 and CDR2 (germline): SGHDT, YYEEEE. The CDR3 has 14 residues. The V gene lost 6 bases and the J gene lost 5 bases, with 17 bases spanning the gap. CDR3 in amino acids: CASTRGQGWETQYF. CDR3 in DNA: TGTGCCAGCACCCGGGGTCAGGGGTGGGAGACCCAGTACTTC.

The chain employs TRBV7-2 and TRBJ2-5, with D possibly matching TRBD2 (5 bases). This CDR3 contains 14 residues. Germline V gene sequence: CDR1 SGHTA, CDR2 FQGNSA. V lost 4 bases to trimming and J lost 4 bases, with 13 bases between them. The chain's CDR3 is CASSSTDSRETQYF. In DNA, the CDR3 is TGTGCCAGCAGCTCCACGGACTCTAGAGAGACCCAGTACTTC.

The CDR3 reads CATSVQGNTEAFF. CDR3 DNA sequence: TGTGCCACCAGCGTTCAGGGGAACACTGAAGCTTTCTTT. The chain combines TRBV15 with TRBJ1-1, with D perhaps TRBD1 (5 bases). This CDR3 comprises 13 residues. V shed 5 bases and J shed 1 base, with 8 bases lying between them. Germline lookup yields CDR1 LNHNV and CDR2 YYDKDF (reference sequence). Drawing the rest from reference TRBV15 and TRBJ1-1, the complete variable domain is DAMVIQNPRYQVTQFGKPVTLSCSQTLNHNVMYWYQQKSSQAPKLLFHYYDKDFNNEADTPDNFQSRRPNTSFCFLDIRSPGLGDTAMYLCATSVQGNTEAFFGQGTRLTVV.

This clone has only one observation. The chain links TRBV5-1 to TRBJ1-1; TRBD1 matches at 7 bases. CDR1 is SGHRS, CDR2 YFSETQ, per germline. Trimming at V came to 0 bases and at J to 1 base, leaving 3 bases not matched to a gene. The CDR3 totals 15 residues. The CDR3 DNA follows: TGCGCCAGCAGCTTGGTGCAGGGGGGGAACACTGAAGCTTTCTTT. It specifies CASSLVQGGNTEAFF.

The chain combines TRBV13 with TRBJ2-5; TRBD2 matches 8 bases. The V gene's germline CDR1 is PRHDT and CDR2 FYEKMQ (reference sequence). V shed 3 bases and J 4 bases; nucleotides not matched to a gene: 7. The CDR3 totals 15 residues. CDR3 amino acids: CASSFSRGGTETQYF. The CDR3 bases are TGTGCCAGCAGCTTTAGTCGGGGGGGCACAGAGACCCAGTACTTC.

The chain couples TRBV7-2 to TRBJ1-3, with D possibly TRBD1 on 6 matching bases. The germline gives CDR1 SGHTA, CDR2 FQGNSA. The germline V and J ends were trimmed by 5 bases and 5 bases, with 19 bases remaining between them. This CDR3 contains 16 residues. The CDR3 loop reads CASSPPPMQGRNTIYF. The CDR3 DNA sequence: TGTGCCAGCAGCCCGCCGCCGATGCAGGGGCGAAACACCATATATTTT.

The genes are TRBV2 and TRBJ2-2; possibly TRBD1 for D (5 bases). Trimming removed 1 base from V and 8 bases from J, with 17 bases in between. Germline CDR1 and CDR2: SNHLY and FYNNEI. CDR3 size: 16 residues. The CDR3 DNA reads TGTGCCAGCAGTGAAGTGCAGGGTTCCGCGTCGGGGGAGCTGTTTTTT. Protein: CASSEVQGSASGELFF.

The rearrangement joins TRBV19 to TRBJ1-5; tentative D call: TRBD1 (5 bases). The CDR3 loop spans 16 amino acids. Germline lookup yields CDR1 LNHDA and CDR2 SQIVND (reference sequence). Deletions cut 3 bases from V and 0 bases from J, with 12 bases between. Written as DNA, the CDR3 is TGTGCCAGTAGTATCCGCCTCGGGGGTAGCAATCAGCCCCAGCATTTT. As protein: CASSIRLGGSNQPQHF.

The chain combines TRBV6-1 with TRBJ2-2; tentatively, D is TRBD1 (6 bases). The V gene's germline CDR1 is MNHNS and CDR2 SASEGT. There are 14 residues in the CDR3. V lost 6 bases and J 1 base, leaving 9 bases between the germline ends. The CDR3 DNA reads TGTGCCAGCAGCCGGACAGTGAACACCGGGGAGCTGTTTTTT. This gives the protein CASSRTVNTGELFF.

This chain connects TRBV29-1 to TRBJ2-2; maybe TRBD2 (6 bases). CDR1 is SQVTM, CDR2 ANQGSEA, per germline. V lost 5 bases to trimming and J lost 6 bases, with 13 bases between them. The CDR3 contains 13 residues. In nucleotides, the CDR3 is TGCAGCGTTTCGGGAGCCCTAGCCGGGGAGCTGTTTTTT. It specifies CSVSGALAGELFF.

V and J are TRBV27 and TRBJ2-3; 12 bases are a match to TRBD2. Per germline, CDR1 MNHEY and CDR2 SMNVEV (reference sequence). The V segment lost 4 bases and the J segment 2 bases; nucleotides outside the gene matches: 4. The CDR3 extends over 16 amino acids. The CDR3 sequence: CASSYTSGGPTDTQYF. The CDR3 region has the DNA TGTGCCAGCAGTTACACTAGCGGGGGGCCCACAGATACGCAGTATTTT.

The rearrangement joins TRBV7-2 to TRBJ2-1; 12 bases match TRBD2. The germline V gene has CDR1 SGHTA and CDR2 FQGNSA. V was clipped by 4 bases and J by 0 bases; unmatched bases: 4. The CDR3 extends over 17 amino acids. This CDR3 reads CASSYGLAGSSYNEQFF. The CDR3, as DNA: TGTGCCAGCAGCTACGGACTAGCGGGGAGCTCCTACAATGAGCAGTTCTTC.

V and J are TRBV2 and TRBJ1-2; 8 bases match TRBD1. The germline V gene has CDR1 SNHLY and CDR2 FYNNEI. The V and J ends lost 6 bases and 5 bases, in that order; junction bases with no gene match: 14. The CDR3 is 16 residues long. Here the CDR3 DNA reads TGTGCCAGCAGAAAGTCCGGGACAGGCTCTCAATATGGCTACACCTTC. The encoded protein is CASRKSGTGSQYGYTF.

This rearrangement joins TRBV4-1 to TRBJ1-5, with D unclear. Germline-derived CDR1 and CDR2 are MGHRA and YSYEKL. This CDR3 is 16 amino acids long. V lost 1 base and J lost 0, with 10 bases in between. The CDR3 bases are TGCGCCAGCAGCCAAGGTTTTGGAGGTAGCAATCAGCCCCAGCATTTT. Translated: CASSQGFGGSNQPQHF.

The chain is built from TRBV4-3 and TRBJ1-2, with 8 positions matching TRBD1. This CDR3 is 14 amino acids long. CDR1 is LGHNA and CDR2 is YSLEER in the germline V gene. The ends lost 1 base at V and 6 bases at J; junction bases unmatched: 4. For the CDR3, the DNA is TGCGCCAGCAGCCAAGTTGGACAGGGCGATGGCTACACCTTC. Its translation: CASSQVGQGDGYTF.

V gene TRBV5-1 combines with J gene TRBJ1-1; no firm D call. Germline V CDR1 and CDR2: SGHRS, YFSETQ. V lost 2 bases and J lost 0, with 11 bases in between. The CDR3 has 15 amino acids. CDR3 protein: CASSFQANLNTEAFF. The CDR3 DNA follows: TGCGCCAGCAGCTTCCAGGCAAATTTGAACACTGAAGCTTTCTTT.